The 4 T cell receptor beta chains listed next were all sequenced from one sample in a study of blood T cell repertoires in COVID-19. Repertoires were generated with immunoSEQ multiplex PCR, while TCRdb's copy carries only in-frame clones and drops some. The sample records about 130,000 clones, 70% to 90% being singletons. Sequencing was carried out using peripheral blood. The receptor set was obtained from a human donor in a cohort sampled during active COVID-19.

The rearrangement uses TRBV3-1 (or the pseudogene TRBV3-2) and TRBJ2-5; possibly TRBD2 for D (6 bases). CDR3 length: 15 residues. Trimming cost V 5 bases and J 2 bases, with 15 bases left between them. Germline V gene sequence: CDR1 LGHDT, CDR2 YNNKEL (reference sequence). Written as DNA, the CDR3 is TGTGCCAGCAGCTCCGGGGGAAGCGGACAAGAGACCCAGTACTTC. It yields the protein CASSSGGSGQETQYF.

The gene calls are TRBV20-1 and TRBJ1-2; D uncertain. CDR1 and CDR2 from the germline V gene are DFQATT and SNEGSKA (reference sequence). Trimming removed 7 bases at V and 3 bases at J, with 9 bases between. The CDR3 is 11 residues long. For the CDR3, the DNA is TGCAGTGTTCACCAGTACTATGGCTACACCTTC. Translating it yields CSVHQYYGYTF.

The rearrangement uses TRBV5-1 and TRBJ1-1; D not certain. Germline V CDR1 and CDR2: SGHRS, YFSETQ. The V end was cut by 0 bases, the J end by 10 bases, with 13 bases between. This CDR3 has 13 residues. CDR3 sequence (DNA): TGCGCCAGCAGCTTGGCCGGGAACTTAGGAGCTTTCTTT. Translating it yields CASSLAGNLGAFF.

This chain uses TRBV6-1 with TRBJ1-5; no clear D. The CDR3 contains 16 residues. Deletions cut 2 bases from V and 4 bases from J, with 15 bases between. Germline values: CDR1 MNHNS, CDR2 SASEGT. CDR3: CASSELAGSGNQPQHF. The CDR3, as DNA: TGTGCCAGCAGTGAATTGGCTGGTTCGGGAAATCAGCCCCAGCATTTT.